The T cell receptor (beta chain) described here comes from a study of beta chain features in type 1 diabetes. Findings and limits, study-wide: Compared with healthy donors, patients appeared to share more similar naive, central memory and regulatory TCRB repertoires. Resolution of whether HLA type affects TCRB rearrangement was not achieved here. A PCR bias possibly favoring shorter templates would apply equally to patients and controls. TCRB CDR3 length was moderately but significantly reduced in all four CD4+ subsets of Type 1 diabetes patients.

Comment on this clone: Its antigen remains unidentified.

Expressed TCRB transcripts were sequenced, since all the RNA that had been isolated was reverse transcribed. TCRdb keeps only in-frame clones here, not all; method: immunoSEQ multiplex PCR. The sample consists of under 950,000 clones, about 17% of them appearing once. This sequence was found in a woman aged 18-35 years in good health. Sequenced input: naive CD4+ T cells from blood.

CDR3 sequence reads: CASSDTTTGTGELFF. The CDR3 DNA is TGTGCCAGCAGTGATACTACAACTGGCACCGGGGAGCTGTTTTTT. The chain uses TRBV25-1 and TRBJ2-2; unclear D gene. This CDR3 spans 15 amino acids. V was clipped by 3 bases and J by 4 bases, with 12 bases between them. The V gene's germline CDR1 is MGHDK and CDR2 SYGVNS.